This T cell receptor (beta chain) was observed in a study of shared clonotypes between healthy human individuals. Germline V gives CDR1 MDHEN, CDR2 SYDVKM. V dropped 7 bases and J dropped 8 bases, with 18 bases sitting between them. This CDR3 region has 14 residues. Terminally differentiated effector memory CD45RA+ cells were left out of the naive CD8 fraction, which was CD45RO-negative and positively selected for CCR7. Here immunoSEQ multiplex PCR was the method, and the copy in TCRdb shows in-frame clones only, minus some. Of roughly 2.1 million clones listed, about 93% are singletons. Points on this clone: Its antigen is unknown.

Study-wide results and limits: Large sequencing depth failed to make sorted-subset sequencing complete, rarefaction showed. Investigators collected only blood, and repertoires in tissues likely differ.

Input material: naive CD8+ T cells from PBMCs. The chain joins TRBV28 to TRBJ2-1; TRBD1 is a possible D gene (6 bases). This receptor was obtained from a man aged 18 to 30 in good health. Some clones in this sample may be carry-over from other donors' samples. CDR3: CASNWGRPHDEQFF. The CDR3 DNA reads as TGTGCCAGCAACTGGGGGCGACCCCATGATGAGCAGTTCTTC.